This T cell receptor (beta chain) is drawn from a study of T cells after yellow fever vaccination. Across the study: Low-cell-number fractions were prepared with SMART-Seq v4 Ultra Low Input.

TCRdb redid the calling of the 5' RACE reads with MiXCR, one entry per CDR3 protein. The sample shows over 300,000 distinct CDR3 sequences, around 3.9% of them seen only once. Germline-derived CDR1 and CDR2 are SGHRS and YFSETQ. Trimming took 4 bases from V and 7 from J; bases not matched to a gene: 5. The CDR3 runs 13 residues. The sample was PBMCs, taken on the day of the yellow fever booster vaccination. The receptor's source is a man younger than 35 who received the YFV17D yellow fever vaccine. The V gene is TRBV5-1, the J gene TRBJ1-3; 7 bases agree with TRBD1. CDR3 nucleotide sequence: TGCGCCAGCAGCGGAGGACAGGCTAACACCATATATTTT. This translates into CASSGGQANTIYF.